The 31 T cell receptor beta chains reported below all come from one sample, sequenced in a study of cytomegalovirus exposure and HLA in healthy donors. Sequenced by immunoSEQ multiplex PCR; TCRdb stores in-frame clones only, minus some. The sample carries some 200,000 clones, 65% to 85% recorded once. Sequencing was carried out using PBMCs. All receptors derive from a woman between 18 and 29 years old in good health and CMV-seropositive.

The chain couples TRBV3-2 to TRBJ1-1. TRBV3-2 is listed as a pseudogene. CDR3 length: 9 amino acids. The CDR3 DNA sequence: TGTGCCAGCACGGCTGAAGCTTTCTTT. Its protein is CASTAEAFF.

The V and J genes are TRBV11-2 and TRBJ2-1, with a weak D call TRBD2 (7 bases). This CDR3 comprises 15 residues. V was clipped by 1 base and J by 7 bases, with 14 bases between them. Germline values: CDR1 SGHAT, CDR2 FQNNGV. The DNA of the CDR3 is TGTGCCAGCAGCTTAGTAGGAGGGGGAGGGAATGAGCAGTTCTTC. Amino acids: CASSLVGGGGNEQFF.

This clone was picked up a small number of times. The chain recombines TRBV7-7 with TRBJ2-7, with 9 positions matching TRBD1. CDR1 and CDR2 from the germline V gene are SSHAT and FNYEAQ (reference sequence). The trim removed 1 base at V and 3 bases at J, leaving 4 bases unmatched. The CDR3 length is 15 residues. The CDR3 sequence: CASSLGGTGHYEQYF. In nucleotides, the CDR3 is TGTGCCAGCAGCTTAGGTGGGACAGGGCACTACGAGCAGTACTTC.

This clone was seen just once. This sequence joins TRBV7-2 and TRBJ2-1; unclear D gene. The CDR3 has 13 residues. Deletions cut 5 bases from V and 3 bases from J, with 8 bases between. CDR1 is SGHTA, CDR2 FQGNSA, per germline. The chain's CDR3 is CASSPPVYNEQFF. The CDR3 bases are TGTGCCAGCAGCCCCCCGGTCTACAATGAGCAGTTCTTC.

This rearrangement joins TRBV6-5 to TRBJ1-4; no firm D call. Trimming left V 6 bases short and J 8 bases short, with 16 bases between. Germline CDR1 MNHEY, CDR2 SVGAGI. CDR3 size: 14 residues. Here the CDR3 reads CASSYGSAGEKLFF. The CDR3 DNA reads TGTGCCAGCAGCTACGGGTCTGCGGGCGAAAAACTGTTTTTT.

This clone was seen many times. The genes are TRBV5-1 and TRBJ1-2; tentative D call: TRBD1 (5 bases). With 4 bases removed from V and 5 bases from J, the gap between germline ends came to 18 bases. Germline loops: CDR1 SGHRS, CDR2 YFSETQ. The CDR3 is made up of 15 amino acids. Here the CDR3 reads CASSPSIIQGYGYTF. DNA for the CDR3: TGCGCCAGCAGCCCCTCCATAATTCAGGGTTATGGCTACACCTTC.

The chain joins TRBV11-3 to TRBJ2-5; D is perhaps TRBD1 (5 bases). The V and J ends lost 5 bases and 1 base respectively, with 11 bases between them. There are 14 residues in the CDR3. Germline CDR1 reads SGHNT; CDR2 reads YENEEA. CDR3 loop: CASSETGTQETQYF. CDR3 coding DNA: TGTGCCAGCAGCGAAACAGGAACCCAAGAGACCCAGTACTTC.

DNA of the CDR3: TGTGCCAGCAGTTGGGACAGGGGACCGAACACTGAAGCTTTCTTT. It specifies CASSWDRGPNTEAFF. The rearrangement joins TRBV6-5 to TRBJ1-1, with 10 bases that match TRBD1. The J segment lost 1 base and the V segment lost 4 bases, leaving 3 bases of the junction unmatched. CDR3 length: 15 amino acids. Germline-derived CDR1 and CDR2 are MNHEY and SVGAGI.

The V call is TRBV19, the J call TRBJ1-2, with 10 bases lining up with TRBD1. The ends lost 6 bases at V and 6 bases at J; junction bases unmatched: 4. The length of the CDR3 is 13 residues. Per the germline V gene, CDR1 is LNHDA and CDR2 is SQIVND (reference sequence). The CDR3 DNA reads as TGTGCCAGTAGCCGGGGGACAGGGGATGGCTACACCTTC. The encoded protein is CASSRGTGDGYTF.

This clone was seen a handful of times. V is TRBV5-4 and J is TRBJ1-1; TRBD1 might be the D (6 bases). The CDR3 covers 14 residues. V shed 4 bases and J shed 4 bases, with 14 bases lying between them. Germline V gives CDR1 SGHNT, CDR2 YYREEE (reference sequence). This chain's CDR3 is CASSAGVGGTEAFF. DNA for the CDR3: TGTGCCAGCAGCGCCGGGGTAGGGGGCACTGAAGCTTTCTTT.

The rearrangement joins TRBV19 to TRBJ1-1; D is possibly TRBD1 (5 bases). CDR3 length: 14 residues. With 2 bases removed from V and 3 bases from J, the gap between germline ends came to 10 bases. CDR1 is LNHDA and CDR2 is SQIVND in the germline V gene (reference sequence). CDR3 in amino acids: CASSITAGDTEAFF. CDR3 coding DNA: TGTGCCAGTAGTATAACAGCGGGGGACACTGAAGCTTTCTTT.

This clone was detected only once. The chain joins TRBV15 to TRBJ1-4, with 10 bases lining up with TRBD1. The CDR3 has 18 amino acids. The V gene end was trimmed by 1 base and the J gene end by 5 bases; junction bases not matched to a gene: 10. CDR1 is LNHNV and CDR2 is YYDKDF in the germline V gene (reference sequence). The CDR3 nucleotides are TGTGCCACCAGCAGAGGGGAGACAGGGGGCACCCTCAATGAAAAACTGTTTTTT. Its translation: CATSRGETGGTLNEKLFF.

This chain uses TRBV27 with TRBJ1-2; tentatively, D is TRBD1 (6 bases). The CDR3 totals 14 residues. V lost 8 bases and J 7 bases, leaving 20 bases between the germline ends. The V gene's germline CDR1 is MNHEY and CDR2 SMNVEV (reference sequence). The CDR3 is CASGRTGTGAGYTF. CDR3 nucleotides: TGTGCCAGCGGACGTACAGGGACCGGGGCTGGCTACACCTTC.

J is TRBJ2-1 and V is TRBV5-4, with D possibly TRBD2 on 6 matching bases. Trimming removed 3 bases from V and 2 bases from J, with 12 bases in between. The CDR3 length is 15 residues. The germline V gene encodes CDR1 SGHNT and CDR2 YYREEE (reference sequence). CDR3 in DNA: TGTGCCAGCAGCTCTCCCGGCGGGGCCTACAATGAGCAGTTCTTC. Its protein is CASSSPGGAYNEQFF.

J is TRBJ1-4 and V is TRBV4-1, with a tentative D call TRBD1 (5 bases). The CDR3 is 13 residues long. Germline V gene sequence: CDR1 MGHRA, CDR2 YSYEKL. Trimming shortened V by 2 bases and J by 8 bases, and 9 bases separated the two germline ends. The CDR3 protein is CASSQLGLEKLFF. Written as DNA, the CDR3 is TGCGCCAGCAGCCAATTGGGGCTGGAAAAACTGTTTTTT.

The chain is built from TRBV4-3 and TRBJ2-7; D unresolved. This CDR3 is 13 amino acids long. Germline CDR1 reads LGHNA; CDR2 reads YSLEER. The V end was cut by 0 bases, the J end by 6 bases, with 9 bases between. DNA of the CDR3: TGCGCCAGCAGCCAAGATGTCGGGTTCGAGCAGTACTTC. Amino acid sequence: CASSQDVGFEQYF.

This clone has a single count. The chain has TRBV6-1 and TRBJ1-3, with TRBD1 matching over 9 bases. The CDR3 spans 14 residues. Trimming at V came to 10 bases and at J to 0 bases, leaving 4 bases not matched to a gene. Germline V gene data show CDR1 as MNHNS and CDR2 as SASEGT. The CDR3 DNA reads as TGTGCCATAGGGGACAGGGCCTCTGGAAACACCATATATTTT. Amino acid sequence: CAIGDRASGNTIYF.

This rearrangement joins TRBV6-1 to TRBJ2-2; 7 bases are a match to TRBD1. Losses at the gene ends were 6 bases for V and 0 bases for J; bases not matched to a gene: 4. CDR3 length equals 15 residues. Germline CDR1 is MNHNS and CDR2 is SASEGT. This CDR3 reads CASSSGQANTGELFF. As DNA, the CDR3 is TGTGCCAGCAGCTCCGGACAGGCGAACACCGGGGAGCTGTTTTTT.

This clone came up once. This chain joins TRBV29-1 and TRBJ1-2; D is unclear. CDR3 length: 12 residues. Germline V gene sequence: CDR1 SQVTM, CDR2 ANQGSEA. Trimming pared 6 bases from V and 5 bases from J, leaving 13 bases between. This chain's CDR3 is CSVSTREYGYTF. In nucleotides, the CDR3 is TGCAGCGTCTCGACAAGAGAGTATGGCTACACCTTC.

This chain joins TRBV4-3 and TRBJ2-7, with D tentatively TRBD1 (5 bases). CDR3 length: 17 amino acids. Germline values: CDR1 LGHNA, CDR2 YSLEER. The V end lost 0 bases, the J end lost 0 bases, and 15 bases lay between the germline ends. The CDR3 sequence is CASSQDWTTYVSYEQYF. CDR3 nucleotides: TGCGCCAGCAGCCAAGATTGGACAACCTACGTCTCCTACGAGCAGTACTTC.

This chain uses TRBV27 with TRBJ1-2; 8 bases agree with TRBD1. The CDR3 has 15 residues. V lost 2 bases and J lost 2; bases outside the gene matches: 4. CDR1 MNHEY and CDR2 SMNVEV come from the germline V gene (reference sequence). The CDR3: CASSLARTGNYGYTF. In nucleotides, the CDR3 is TGTGCCAGCAGTTTAGCCCGGACAGGGAACTATGGCTACACCTTC.

The chain joins TRBV7-6 to TRBJ2-2, with 7 nucleotides matching TRBD2. CDR3 length: 16 amino acids. J gave up 6 bases and V 1 base, and 8 bases lay outside the gene matches. CDR1 and CDR2 (germline): SGHVS, FNYEAQ. CDR3 DNA sequence: TGTGCCAGCAGCTTAGTAGCCCGGGCGGGGGCCGGGGAGCTGTTTTTT. Translated, it gives CASSLVARAGAGELFF.

This clone was seen a single time. For the CDR3, the DNA is TGTGCCAGCAGCACTAGCGATTCCTACGAGCAGTACTTC. Its protein product is CASSTSDSYEQYF. V is TRBV6-6 and J is TRBJ2-7; 7 positions agree with TRBD2. CDR3 length: 13 residues. The V gene end was trimmed by 6 bases and the J gene end by 1 base; junction bases not matched to a gene: 3. CDR1 and CDR2 from the germline V gene are MNHNY and SVGAGI (reference sequence).

V gene TRBV18 combines with J gene TRBJ2-3, with 14 bases identical to TRBD2. Germline CDR1 is KGHSH and CDR2 is LQKENI. V was pared by 4 bases and J by 6 bases, with 12 bases of the junction left unmatched. The CDR3 length is 18 residues. The CDR3 is CASSLSRKGLAGADTQYF. As DNA, the CDR3 is TGTGCCAGCTCACTAAGTCGTAAGGGACTAGCGGGGGCGGATACGCAGTATTTT.

The chain combines TRBV7-9 with TRBJ2-1; perhaps TRBD2 as D (6 bases). Germline CDR1 is SEHNR and CDR2 is FQNEAQ (reference sequence). The V end was cut by 5 bases, the J end by 12 bases, with 20 bases between. This CDR3 spans 14 amino acids. DNA of the CDR3: TGTGCCAGCAGCCAAAAGACTAGTGGTAATCGGCAGTTCTTC. Its translation is CASSQKTSGNRQFF.

V and J are TRBV6-6 and TRBJ1-4; possible D gene TRBD1, 6 bases. The CDR3 sequence is 16 residues long. Trimming shortened V by 5 bases and J by 3 bases, and 16 bases separated the two germline ends. The germline CDR1 and CDR2 sequences are MNHNY and SVGAGI (reference sequence). DNA for the CDR3: TGTGCCAGCAGTCGTTACAGGGTTGATTCTAATGAAAAACTGTTTTTT. The encoded protein is CASSRYRVDSNEKLFF.

The chain links TRBV5-1 to TRBJ2-5, with D maybe TRBD1 (5 bases). The length of the CDR3 is 14 residues. The germline gives CDR1 SGHRS, CDR2 YFSETQ. Trimming took 6 bases from V and 2 from J, leaving 14 bases between them. CDR3 sequence (DNA): TGCGCCAGCACCCTGGCAGGGCCGCAAGAGACCCAGTACTTC. Residues: CASTLAGPQETQYF.

A single count supports this clone. This chain connects TRBV11-3 to TRBJ1-6; D unclear. V was pared by 5 bases and J by 4 bases, with 6 bases between. The CDR3 sequence is 13 residues long. Germline V CDR1 and CDR2: SGHNT, YENEEA. CDR3 nucleotides: TGTGCCAGCAGCAGGACTTATAATTCACCCCTCCACTTT. Translated: CASSRTYNSPLHF.

The chain employs TRBV4-3 and TRBJ2-3; 10 positions match TRBD2. The CDR3 loop spans 17 amino acids. Per germline, CDR1 LGHNA and CDR2 YSLEER. Unmatched junction bases numbered 10, after V lost 2 bases and J lost 5 bases. DNA of the CDR3: TGCGCCAGCAGCCAAAGCGTACTAGCGGGGCAGGTAGATACGCAGTATTTT. Translation gives CASSQSVLAGQVDTQYF.

V usage is TRBV7-6 and J usage is TRBJ2-3, with D tentatively TRBD2 (7 bases). Germline V gives CDR1 SGHVS, CDR2 FNYEAQ. CDR3 size: 16 residues. The ends were cut back, 2 bases at V and 3 bases at J, with 15 bases in the middle. Here the CDR3 reads CASSLSGGGGTDTQYF. The CDR3 DNA reads TGTGCCAGCAGCTTATCTGGGGGGGGCGGGACAGATACGCAGTATTTT.

This clone was picked up a small number of times. This chain uses TRBV7-9 with TRBJ2-7; 9 bases are shared with TRBD1. The CDR3 has 13 residues. CDR1 is SEHNR and CDR2 is FQNEAQ in the germline V gene (reference sequence). V trimming: 4 bases; J trimming: 4 bases; junction bases outside the gene matches: 2. The chain's CDR3 is CASSSDRGYEQYF. The CDR3 DNA reads TGTGCCAGCAGCTCGGACAGGGGTTACGAGCAGTACTTC.